This T cell receptor (beta chain) was captured by sequencing in a study of T cell changes during pregnancy in multiple sclerosis. V lost 2 bases and J lost 0, with 8 bases in between. The CDR3 is 15 residues long. Germline values: CDR1 MGHDK, CDR2 SYGVNS. Clones were read by immunoSEQ multiplex PCR, and TCRdb kept only the in-frame ones, dropping some. The table includes some 110,000 clones, about 90% detected once. The sample consisted of peripheral blood, taken in the third trimester of pregnancy. This TCR came from a female donor with multiple sclerosis, enrolled in a pregnancy study. V is TRBV25-1 and J is TRBJ2-1, with D perhaps matching TRBD1 (5 bases). The CDR3: CASSERGISYNEQFF. CDR3 bases: TGTGCCAGCAGTGAAAGGGGTATCTCCTACAATGAGCAGTTCTTC.